This note documents a single T cell receptor beta chain sequence. The antigen is undetermined. Investigators reverse transcribed all isolated RNA, so they sequenced expressed TCRB transcripts. Profiling relied on immunoSEQ multiplex PCR, and the TCRdb table lists in-frame clones only, not all of them. The sample records under 250,000 clones, 14% being singletons. This entry comes from a study of beta chain features in type 1 diabetes. One heparinised blood draw averaging roughly 100 mL was given by each donor. CDR1 and CDR2 from the germline V gene are SGDLS and YYNGEE. With 3 bases removed from V and 10 bases from J, the gap between germline ends came to 8 bases. This CDR3 region has 12 residues. Study conclusions and caveats: The VDJ junctions of type 1 diabetes patients carried fewer insertions and more deletions. A definitive answer on HLA type influencing TCRB rearrangement was not reached here. In every one of the four CD4+ subsets, TCRB CDR3s were moderately but significantly shorter in Type 1 diabetes patients.

The sequencing input was naive CD4+ T cells from blood. This sequence was found in a man younger than 45 with type 1 diabetes. The rearrangement uses TRBV9 and TRBJ1-6, with D hard to call. CDR3 sequence reads: CASSDSESPLHF. The CDR3 DNA reads as TGTGCCAGCAGCGATTCGGAGTCACCCCTCCACTTT.